Each of the 15 T cell receptor beta chains below was sequenced from the same sample in a study of T cells in Graves' hyperthyroidism and ophthalmopathy. TCR beta CDR3 regions were amplified from RNA transcripts. When the TCR CDR3 underwent first-round RT-PCR, the HTBI primer set was used. TCRdb passed the multiplex PCR reads through MiXCR, listing each CDR3 protein once. The sample carries around 600,000 distinct CDR3 sequences, about 45% recorded once. Sequencing was performed on peripheral blood or thyroid tissue (not recorded which). The receptors originated from an adult man with Graves' disease, either hyperthyroidism or ophthalmopathy (not recorded which).

The rearrangement joins TRBV2 to TRBJ1-1; 9 bases are shared with TRBD1. This CDR3 comprises 13 residues. Germline-derived CDR1 and CDR2 are SNHLY and FYNNEI. Losses at the gene ends were 7 bases for V and 10 bases for J; bases not matched to a gene: 10. The CDR3 nucleotides are TGTGCCAGCACCGGGACAGGGATACCAAGAGCTTTCTTT. It specifies CASTGTGIPRAFF.

This clonotype was seen many times. The chain joins TRBV7-9 to TRBJ2-7, with TRBD2 as a possible D gene (6 bases). The CDR3 loop spans 15 amino acids. The germline V and J ends were trimmed by 3 bases and 5 bases, with 17 bases remaining between them. Per germline, CDR1 SEHNR and CDR2 FQNEAQ (reference sequence). CDR3 region: CASSLATGARNEQYF. The CDR3 bases are TGTGCCAGCAGCTTGGCGACGGGAGCAAGGAACGAGCAGTACTTC.

With respect to this clonotype: Given a much more abundant clone one base away, this may be a read error. The rearrangement uses TRBV19 and TRBJ1-1; 9 nucleotides match TRBD1. CDR1 and CDR2 (germline): LNHDA, SQIVND (reference sequence). This CDR3 has 14 amino acids. V dropped 7 bases and J dropped 6; count of bases not matched to a gene: 9. This CDR3 is CASTSTGGNAEAFF. The CDR3 nucleotides are TGTGCCAGTACCTCGACAGGGGGAAACGCTGAAGCTTTCTTT.

The table lists this clonotype with a few counts. The rearrangement links TRBV10-3 to TRBJ1-2; D not resolved. The CDR3 contains 11 residues. V was clipped by 11 bases and J by 5 bases, with 12 bases between them. Germline lookup yields CDR1 ENHRY and CDR2 SYGVKD. The CDR3 region is CAWSDAYGYTF. CDR3 DNA: TGTGCCTGGAGTGATGCGTATGGCTACACCTTC.

This chain joins TRBV7-4 and TRBJ1-2; D uncertain. Germline values: CDR1 SGHVT, CDR2 SQSDAQ. This CDR3 is built from 13 residues. With 1 base removed from V and 7 bases from J, the gap between germline ends came to 10 bases. CDR3: CASSLVGESGYTF. DNA of the CDR3: TGTGCCAGCAGCTTAGTCGGGGAGAGTGGCTACACCTTC.

In DNA, the CDR3 is TGCGCCAGCAGCCGGGACCCCCTCCAAGAGACCCAGTACTTC. It translates to CASSRDPLQETQYF. The V and J genes are TRBV5-1 and TRBJ2-5; the D call may be TRBD1 or TRBD2 (5 bases each). This CDR3 has 14 amino acids. Germline CDR1 is SGHRS and CDR2 is YFSETQ. V shed 4 bases and J shed 1 base, with 11 bases lying between them.

In its sample, this clonotype was seen many times. The chain joins TRBV15 to TRBJ1-1; possibly TRBD1 for D (6 bases). V dropped 0 bases and J dropped 3 bases, with 8 bases sitting between them. This CDR3 spans 14 amino acids. Germline V gives CDR1 LNHNV, CDR2 YYDKDF (reference sequence). The CDR3 reads CATSRDKGDTEAFF. The CDR3 DNA sequence: TGTGCCACCAGCAGAGATAAGGGGGACACTGAAGCTTTCTTT. The whole variable domain, remainder taken from reference TRBV15 and TRBJ1-1, is DAMVIQNPRYQVTQFGKPVTLSCSQTLNHNVMYWYQQKSSQAPKLLFHYYDKDFNNEADTPDNFQSRRPNTSFCFLDIRSPGLGDTAMYLCATSRDKGDTEAFFGQGTRLTVV.

This clonotype was observed at least ten times. CDR3 region: CASIGRDRGYDEQYF. The CDR3 coding sequence is TGTGCCAGCATCGGCCGGGACAGGGGTTACGACGAGCAGTACTTC. J is TRBJ2-7 and V is TRBV2; 10 bases match TRBD1. This CDR3 is built from 15 residues. Trimming took 7 bases from V and 5 from J; bases not matched to a gene: 11. CDR1 is SNHLY, CDR2 FYNNEI, per germline. The full variable domain, its missing parts supplied by reference TRBV2 and TRBJ2-7, is EPEVTQTPSHQVTQMGQEVILRCVPISNHLYFYWYRQILGQKVEFLVSFYNNEISEKSEIFDDQFSVERPDGSNFTLKIRSTKLEDSAMYFCASIGRDRGYDEQYFGPGTRLTVT.

The chain couples TRBV2 to TRBJ1-5, with no clear D. The CDR3 has 10 residues. Trimming removed 6 bases from V and 9 bases from J, with 6 bases in between. The V gene's germline CDR1 is SNHLY and CDR2 FYNNEI. The DNA of the CDR3 is TGTGCCAGCAGGGGTCGGCCCCAGCATTTT. Amino acid sequence: CASRGRPQHF.

The chain employs TRBV29-1 and TRBJ1-1, with D possibly TRBD1 on 6 matching bases. This CDR3 region has 12 residues. CDR1 is SQVTM and CDR2 is ANQGSEA in the germline V gene. CDR3 region: CRQGQQNTEAFF. CDR3 DNA sequence: TGCAGGCAGGGACAACAGAACACTGAAGCTTTCTTT. The full variable domain, in which reference TRBV29-1 and TRBJ1-1 provide the parts outside the CDR3, is SAVISQKPSRDICQRGTSLTIQCQVDSQVTMMFWYRQQPGQSLTLIATANQGSEATYESGFVIDKFPISRPNLTFSTLTVSNMSPEDSSIYLCRQGQQNTEAFFGQGTRLTVV.

Only a few counts were recorded for this clonotype. This chain links TRBV28 with TRBJ1-6; perhaps TRBD1 as D (5 bases). The CDR3 runs 13 residues. Trimming took off 1 base at V and 9 bases at J, with 7 bases between the two ends. The germline V gene has CDR1 MDHEN and CDR2 SYDVKM. In nucleotides, the CDR3 is TGTGCCAGCAGTTTATCAAGGGGTTCACCCCTCCACTTT. Residues: CASSLSRGSPLHF.

The V call is TRBV2, the J call TRBJ1-2; maybe TRBD1 (6 bases). Trimming pared 6 bases from V and 2 bases from J, leaving 10 bases between. Germline values: CDR1 SNHLY, CDR2 FYNNEI. The CDR3 totals 13 residues. CDR3 nucleotide sequence: TGTGCCAGCAGAACAGGGATCAACTATGGCTACACCTTC. Translating it yields CASRTGINYGYTF. Together with reference TRBV2 and TRBJ1-2, the CDR3 gives the full variable domain: EPEVTQTPSHQVTQMGQEVILRCVPISNHLYFYWYRQILGQKVEFLVSFYNNEISEKSEIFDDQFSVERPDGSNFTLKIRSTKLEDSAMYFCASRTGINYGYTFGSGTRLTVV.

The J gene is TRBJ2-2, the V gene TRBV9; 9 bases match TRBD1. Per the germline V gene, CDR1 is SGDLS and CDR2 is YYNGEE. The J segment lost 6 bases and the V segment lost 4 bases, leaving 10 bases of the junction unmatched. This CDR3 has 16 amino acids. CDR3 in amino acids: CASSPSDRGWAGELFF. In DNA form, the CDR3 reads TGTGCCAGCAGCCCGTCGGACAGGGGATGGGCCGGGGAGCTGTTTTTT.

The chain employs TRBV20-1 and TRBJ1-2; 7 nucleotides line up with TRBD1. Unmatched junction bases numbered 9, after V lost 8 bases and J lost 3 bases. The germline V gene encodes CDR1 DFQATT and CDR2 SNEGSKA (reference sequence). This CDR3 has 13 amino acids. The CDR3 loop is CSTTSRGDYGYTF. The DNA for the CDR3 is TGCAGTACCACTTCCAGGGGGGACTATGGCTACACCTTC.

This clonotype has a handful of counts. J is TRBJ2-7 and V is TRBV4-2, with D perhaps matching TRBD2 (6 bases). The CDR3 runs 14 residues. Germline V gives CDR1 LGHNA, CDR2 YNFKEQ. The V and J ends lost 3 bases and 3 bases respectively, with 12 bases between them. The CDR3 DNA is TGTGCCAGCAGCCATTCGGAGGGTGACTACGAGCAGTACTTC. Its protein product is CASSHSEGDYEQYF.